This record concerns one TCR beta chain sequence. Its cognate antigen is unknown. This CDR3 has 14 residues. CDR1 is ENHRY and CDR2 is SYGVKD in the germline V gene. Trimming cost V 3 bases and J 10 bases; bases outside gene matches: 7. These data originate in a study of blood T cells in healthy people across ages. Overall study results and limits: Significant beta diversity loss was already apparent by age roughly 40, declining roughly linearly.

The authors ran a second PCR of roughly 6 to 12 cycles using a sample-barcoded 5' primer and a J-beta primer mix. MiXCR was run by TCRdb on the 5' RACE reads, yielding one entry per CDR3 protein. The table records 660,000 or so distinct CDR3 sequences, about 53% of them present only once. The sample comprised blood. The receptor comes from a man aged 60 to 69 in good health. The chain carries TRBV10-3 and TRBJ2-7, with 12 bases matching TRBD1. The CDR3: CAISDPGQGAGQYF. CDR3 DNA sequence: TGTGCCATCAGTGACCCGGGACAGGGGGCTGGTCAGTACTTC.